This is a list of T cell receptor beta chains from one sample in a study of T cells in Graves' hyperthyroidism and ophthalmopathy. TCRdb itself ran the multiplex PCR reads through MiXCR, one entry per CDR3 protein. The sample has approximately 420,000 distinct CDR3 sequences; roughly 13% are singletons. Sequenced material: blood. The receptors derive from a woman under 30 with Graves' hyperthyroidism. CDR3s include the opening cysteine and the closing phenylalanine or tryptophan. The D gene is left open where the match is weak. Expanded clones are given a class, and other clones once, few, many or no size at all.

d_gene	v_gene	abundance	j_gene	CDR3nt	CDR3aa
TRBD1	TRBV7-8	many	TRBJ1-1	TGTGCCAGCAGCTCTCAGACAGGGTTTACTGAAGCTTTCTTT	CASSSQTGFTEAFF
.	TRBV7-9	few	TRBJ2-2	TGTGCCAGCAGCTATTTAGGTGATTTGAACACCGGGGAGCTGTTTTTT	CASSYLGDLNTGELFF
.	TRBV7-9	many	TRBJ2-7	TGTGCCAGCAGCTTAATGAGGGGGAGACAATCCTACGAGCAGTACTTC	CASSLMRGRQSYEQYF
.	TRBV25-1	.	TRBJ1-2	TGTGCCAGCAGTGATGCGTCAGGGTTTAACTATGGCTACACCTTC	CASSDASGFNYGYTF
.	TRBV30	.	TRBJ1-5	TGTGCCTGGAGTGTATCGGGATCACAGCCCCAGCATTTT	CAWSVSGSQPQHF
TRBD1	TRBV11-2	many	TRBJ2-2	TGTGCCAGCAGCTTAGTAGGTTCGGGACAGGGGAGCACCGGGGAGCTGTTTTTT	CASSLVGSGQGSTGELFF
.	TRBV7-2	many	TRBJ1-1	TGTGCCAGCAGCTTAGTGGCAGGTTACACTGAAGCTTTCTTT	CASSLVAGYTEAFF
.	TRBV5-1	many	TRBJ2-3	TGCGCCAGCAGCTTGGAACTAGATACGCAGTATTTT	CASSLELDTQYF
TRBD1	TRBV29-1	.	TRBJ1-2	TGCAGCGTTGCTTCGTCGGGACAGGGCTTAGGCTACACCTTC	CSVASSGQGLGYTF
.	TRBV28	many	TRBJ2-2	TGTGCCAGCAGTCAAGGAGACACCGGGGAGCTGTTTTTT	CASSQGDTGELFF
.	TRBV30	many	TRBJ2-1	TGTGCCTGGAGACTAGCATCCTACAATGAGCAGTTCTTC	CAWRLASYNEQFF
.	TRBV4-2	.	TRBJ1-5	TGTGCCAGCAGCCAAGATGAGGATCGCGCTTCCTTTAATCAGCCCCAGCATTTT	CASSQDEDRASFNQPQHF
.	TRBV5-1	many	TRBJ2-6	TGCGCCAGCAGCTTGCCCCCAAACTCTGGGGCCAACGTCCTGACTTTC	CASSLPPNSGANVLTF
.	TRBV18	.	TRBJ2-7	TGTGCCAGCTCACCACGGGACTGGGGCATCGAGCAGTACTTC	CASSPRDWGIEQYF
.	TRBV27	many	TRBJ2-1	TGTGCCAGCAGCCTCACAGGGGGGGGCTCCTACAATGAGCAGTTCTTC	CASSLTGGGSYNEQFF
TRBD2	TRBV12-3/TRBV12-4	many	TRBJ2-5	TGTGCCAGCACCAGGACTAGCGGGAGCCAGACCCAGTACTTC	CASTRTSGSQTQYF
.	TRBV19	few	TRBJ2-1	TGTGCCAGTACCGACCAGCACGGCAGAAAAAGGACCTACAATGAGCAGTTCTTC	CASTDQHGRKRTYNEQFF
.	TRBV9	.	TRBJ2-2	TGTGCCAGCAGCGTAGGGGGAACCTGGGTAACCGGGGAGCTGTTTTTT	CASSVGGTWVTGELFF
.	TRBV11-3	many	TRBJ2-3	TGTGCCAGCAGCGTTACTAGCCGTCTCTTCGATACGCAGTATTTT	CASSVTSRLFDTQYF
.	TRBV10-3	many	TRBJ1-1	TGTGCCATCAGTGAGTCGCGGGAAGGGGGGTTGAACACTGAAGCTTTCTTT	CAISESREGGLNTEAFF
TRBD2	TRBV20-1	.	TRBJ2-1	TGCAGTGCTATACTAGCGGGAGGGGAGCAGTTCTTC	CSAILAGGEQFF
TRBD2	TRBV27	once	TRBJ2-3	TGTGCCAGCTCACCCCCGGGACTAGCGGGAATCACAGATACGCAGTATTTT	CASSPPGLAGITDTQYF
.	TRBV2	many	TRBJ2-1	TGTGCCAGCAGTTATTACGGCCGGCAGGCGTACAATGAGCAGTTCTTC	CASSYYGRQAYNEQFF
.	TRBV25-1	.	TRBJ2-7	TGTGCCAGCAGTGAGGGCGATGGGGTGCAGTACTTC	CASSEGDGVQYF
TRBD1	TRBV6-1	many	TRBJ2-3	TGTGCCAGCAGTGAGGAGACAGGGGATACGCAGTATTTT	CASSEETGDTQYF
.	TRBV6-2/TRBV6-3	many	TRBJ2-7	TGTGCCAGCAATGCCCTGGGGGGGCAATACGAGCAGTACTTC	CASNALGGQYEQYF
TRBD1	TRBV5-1	many	TRBJ1-4	TGCGCCAGCAGCCATGACAGGGGAACTGAAAAACTGTTTTTT	CASSHDRGTEKLFF
TRBD2	TRBV5-1	many	TRBJ2-3	TGCGCCAGCAGCCCAATAGCGGGACTCACAGATACGCAGTATTTT	CASSPIAGLTDTQYF
.	TRBV6-1	many	TRBJ2-5	TGTGCCAGCAGTGAGGGAGGAGAGACCCAGTACTTC	CASSEGGETQYF
.	TRBV11-2	many	TRBJ1-1	TGTGCCAGCAGCTTAGGGCAGGGGCGTTGGAACACTGAAGCTTTCTTT	CASSLGQGRWNTEAFF
.	TRBV18	.	TRBJ1-2	TGTGCCAGCTCACCAGAGAAGGACATCAGGAGCTTCTATGGCTACACCTTC	CASSPEKDIRSFYGYTF
.	TRBV7-2	.	TRBJ2-2	TGTGCCAGCAGCGTAGGGTCTAGTATAACCGGGGAGCTGTTTTTT	CASSVGSSITGELFF
.	TRBV5-5	.	TRBJ1-6	TGTGCCAGCAGCTTGGGGGGGGGAATAACACCCCTCCACTTT	CASSLGGGITPLHF
.	TRBV28	many	TRBJ1-5	TGTGCCAGCAGTCCGCAGTTACTTAGCAATCAGCCCCAGCATTTT	CASSPQLLSNQPQHF
TRBD1	TRBV5-1	.	TRBJ2-3	TGCGCCAGCAGCTTGGGAAGGACAGGCTACACAGATACGCAGTATTTT	CASSLGRTGYTDTQYF
.	TRBV5-4	.	TRBJ1-2	TGTGCCAGCAGCTTGGAACAGAAAACCTACACCTTC	CASSLEQKTYTF
TRBD1	TRBV5-1	many	TRBJ2-7	TGCGCCAGCAGCTTGGACAGGGGGAGCGACGAGCAGTACTTC	CASSLDRGSDEQYF
.	TRBV6-1	.	TRBJ1-2	TGTGCCAGCAGAACCGCTGGGGGGGGCGTCTATGGCTACACCTTC	CASRTAGGGVYGYTF
.	TRBV7-2	many	TRBJ2-7	TGTGCCAGCAGCCCCGCAAGGGAGAGACACGAGCAGTACTTC	CASSPARERHEQYF
.	TRBV27	few	TRBJ2-7	TGTGCCAGCAGTTTATCTGCTTCGGACAGCGAGCAGTACTTC	CASSLSASDSEQYF
.	TRBV6-1	many	TRBJ2-3	TGTGCCAGCAGCCCTACCGGGCCTCCTGATACGCAGTATTTT	CASSPTGPPDTQYF
TRBD1	TRBV9	many	TRBJ1-2	TGTGCCAGCAGCGAGGGACAGACCCTCGGGGGCTATGGCTACACCTTC	CASSEGQTLGGYGYTF
.	TRBV12-3/TRBV12-4	many	TRBJ2-5	TGTGCCAGCAGTTTAGTCTCACAAGAGACCCAGTACTTC	CASSLVSQETQYF
TRBD1	TRBV11-1	many	TRBJ2-7	TGTGCCAGCAGCTTCGGACAGGGAGACTACGAGCAGTACTTC	CASSFGQGDYEQYF
.	TRBV7-3	many	TRBJ2-2	TGTGCCAGCAGCCCCGGGGAGGGGGCCGCCACCGGGGAGCTGTTTTTT	CASSPGEGAATGELFF
TRBD1	TRBV28	many	TRBJ1-1	TGTGCCAGCAGTCCAGGGGGTATTGACACTGAAGCTTTCTTT	CASSPGGIDTEAFF
.	TRBV7-2	.	TRBJ1-5	TGTGTCAGCAGCTTATCGGGGGCGGGGGGCCAGCCCCAGCATTTT	CVSSLSGAGGQPQHF
.	TRBV15	.	TRBJ2-5	TGTGCCACCAGCAGTATTTGGGGGCAAGAGACCCAGTACTTC	CATSSIWGQETQYF
.	TRBV27	many	TRBJ2-3	TGTGCCAGCAGTACCCTAGCATTGTCAGATACGCAGTATTTT	CASSTLALSDTQYF
.	TRBV3-1	few	TRBJ2-7	TGTGCCAGCAGCCCAAGGCAGGAATACGAGCAGTACTTC	CASSPRQEYEQYF
.	TRBV2	many	TRBJ2-7	TGTGCCAGCATCGACAGTGACTCCTACGAGCAGTACTTC	CASIDSDSYEQYF